The rows below give T cell receptor beta chains drawn from one sample of a study of CD4 T cells in relation to SARS-CoV-2 and coronaviruses. Their antigens remain unidentified. Data came from immunoSEQ multiplex PCR; TCRdb stores just in-frame clones and leaves some out. The table shows about 26,000 clones, with about three quarters occurring only once. What was sequenced was CD4+ T cells from PBMCs, cultured in vitro. The source of these receptors is a human donor in good health. CDR3s include the opening cysteine and the closing phenylalanine or tryptophan. D genes are given only for firm matches. Not all rows give a size; the values are once, few, many and, for expanded clones, a class.

J: TRBJ1-1; size: .; D: .; V: TRBV18; DNA: TGTGCCAGCTCGGAAGGTAGGGGTATGAACACTGAAGCTTTCTTT; CDR3: CASSEGRGMNTEAFF
J: TRBJ2-3; size: .; D: TRBD2; V: TRBV5-1; DNA: TGCGCCAGTTCACTAGCGGGGGGGCCTACCCCTAGCCTAGATACGCAGTATTTT; CDR3: CASSLAGGPTPSLDTQYF
J: TRBJ2-1; size: .; D: TRBD2; V: TRBV16; DNA: TGTGCCAGCAGCAGACTAGCGGGAGGCGAGCAGTTCTTC; CDR3: CASSRLAGGEQFF
J: TRBJ1-3; size: .; D: .; V: TRBV7-2; DNA: TGTGCCAGCAGCTTAGCACAGGCCTTCTCTGGAAACACCATATATTTT; CDR3: CASSLAQAFSGNTIYF
J: TRBJ2-3; size: once; D: .; V: TRBV11-3; DNA: TGTGCCAGCAGCTTAGTAGGGACTGGGACAGATACGCAGTATTTT; CDR3: CASSLVGTGTDTQYF
J: TRBJ2-7; size: .; D: .; V: TRBV9; DNA: TGTGCCAGCAGCCCCCGGTGGTCCTACGAGCAGTACTTC; CDR3: CASSPRWSYEQYF
J: TRBJ1-1; size: .; D: .; V: TRBV5-1; DNA: TGCGCCAGCAGCTTAAGGTCCAGGGACACCAACACTGAAGCTTTCTTT; CDR3: CASSLRSRDTNTEAFF
J: TRBJ1-6; size: few; D: .; V: TRBV19; DNA: TGTGCCAGTAGTGGCGGGACCGCGTTGGGTAATTCACCCCTCCACTTT; CDR3: CASSGGTALGNSPLHF
J: TRBJ2-1; size: .; D: .; V: TRBV4-1; DNA: TGCGCCAGCAGCCATATCCCCGGGACGTCAAAATACAATGAGCAGTTCTTC; CDR3: CASSHIPGTSKYNEQFF
J: TRBJ2-1; size: .; D: TRBD2; V: TRBV9; DNA: TGTGCCAGCAGCCCCCCGGGACTAGGGTACAATGAGCAGTTCTTC; CDR3: CASSPPGLGYNEQFF
J: TRBJ2-1; size: .; D: TRBD2; V: TRBV12-3/TRBV12-4; DNA: TGTGCCAGCAGTTTAACTAGCGGCAATGAGCAGTTCTTC; CDR3: CASSLTSGNEQFF
J: TRBJ1-6; size: .; D: .; V: TRBV7-9; DNA: TGTGCCAGCAGCGACCGGGCCAACTATAATTCACCCCTCCACTTT; CDR3: CASSDRANYNSPLHF
J: TRBJ2-3; size: once; D: .; V: TRBV6-1; DNA: TGTGCCAGCAGTGAAGCGGGAGCTAGGACAGATACGCAGTATTTT; CDR3: CASSEAGARTDTQYF
J: TRBJ2-7; size: .; D: TRBD1; V: TRBV2; DNA: TGTGCCAGCAGTCTGGCAGGGGGAGTCTACGAGCAGTACTTC; CDR3: CASSLAGGVYEQYF
J: TRBJ1-1; size: .; D: TRBD1; V: TRBV7-9; DNA: TGTGCCAGCAGCCCTCCGGGACAGGCTCGCACTGAAGCTTTCTTT; CDR3: CASSPPGQARTEAFF
J: TRBJ2-5; size: once; D: .; V: TRBV27; DNA: TGTGCCAGCAGCGAGACCCAGTACTTC; CDR3: CASSETQYF
J: TRBJ2-1; size: .; D: TRBD2; V: TRBV19; DNA: TGTGCCAGTAGTATAGGGACTGGTAGCGGGACTAGGTACAATGAGCAGTTCTTC; CDR3: CASSIGTGSGTRYNEQFF
J: TRBJ2-1; size: few; D: TRBD2; V: TRBV7-9; DNA: TGTGCCAGCACCACCGCGGGGGGCAGTTCCTACAATGAGCAGTTCTTC; CDR3: CASTTAGGSSYNEQFF
J: TRBJ2-2; size: .; D: .; V: TRBV11-2; DNA: TGTGCCAGCAGCTTCCGCGGCGGGGAGCTGTTTTTT; CDR3: CASSFRGGELFF
J: TRBJ2-5; size: .; D: .; V: TRBV7-7; DNA: TGTGCCAGCAGCGCCAGGCTGAATCAAGAGACCCAGTACTTC; CDR3: CASSARLNQETQYF
J: TRBJ2-2; size: .; D: .; V: TRBV24-1; DNA: TGTGCCACCAGTGATTTTCGGCAGGCCCAAGCGGGCACCGGGGAGCTGTTTTTT; CDR3: CATSDFRQAQAGTGELFF
J: TRBJ2-3; size: once; D: TRBD2; V: TRBV11-2; DNA: TGTGCCAGCAGCTTAGGACTAGCGGGAGGGACAGATACGCAGTATTTT; CDR3: CASSLGLAGGTDTQYF
J: TRBJ2-2; size: .; D: .; V: TRBV7-2; DNA: TGTGCCAGCAGCGTGGACAGTATGAACACCGGGGAGCTGTTTTTT; CDR3: CASSVDSMNTGELFF
J: TRBJ2-2; size: once; D: TRBD1; V: TRBV6-5; DNA: TGTGCCAGCAGTACCGGGACAGGGAACACCGGGGAGCTGTTTTTT; CDR3: CASSTGTGNTGELFF
J: TRBJ2-7; size: .; D: .; V: TRBV7-2; DNA: TGTGCCAGCAGCCCCGCCCGAGCCTACGAGCAGTACTTC; CDR3: CASSPARAYEQYF
J: TRBJ2-5; size: .; D: TRBD1; V: TRBV7-9; DNA: TGTGCCAGCAGCTCTAGGGACAGACTGGAGACCCAGTACTTC; CDR3: CASSSRDRLETQYF
J: TRBJ1-1; size: .; D: .; V: TRBV2; DNA: TGTGCCAGCAAAAGGGAAGGGAACACTGAAGCTTTCTTT; CDR3: CASKREGNTEAFF
J: TRBJ1-6; size: .; D: .; V: TRBV4-1; DNA: TGCGCCAGCAGCCAAGGCAGGGGCTCCTATAATTCACCCCTCCACTTT; CDR3: CASSQGRGSYNSPLHF
J: TRBJ1-4; size: .; D: .; V: TRBV12-3/TRBV12-4; DNA: TGTGCCAGCAGTTCAGGGGTCGGTGAAAAACTGTTTTTT; CDR3: CASSSGVGEKLFF
J: TRBJ1-1; size: .; D: TRBD1; V: TRBV19; DNA: TGTGCCAGTACCTCACAGGGGGGAACCATGAACACTGAAGCTTTCTTT; CDR3: CASTSQGGTMNTEAFF
J: TRBJ1-2; size: few; D: .; V: TRBV19; DNA: TGTGCCAGTACCCCGGGTAACGGGATTGGGTTCACCTTC; CDR3: CASTPGNGIGFTF
J: TRBJ1-1; size: .; D: .; V: TRBV5-1; DNA: TGCGCCAGCAGCTTGGTTCACCAATCGAACACTGAAGCTTTCTTT; CDR3: CASSLVHQSNTEAFF
J: TRBJ1-4; size: .; D: TRBD1; V: TRBV15; DNA: TGTGCCACCAGCCCGCTCCGGGACAGGGACCAGAGTCAGTTTTTT; CDR3: CATSPLRDRDQSQFF
J: TRBJ1-1; size: .; D: .; V: TRBV28; DNA: TGTGCCAGCAGTTTAAGTTTCGGGAAAGCTTTCTTT; CDR3: CASSLSFGKAFF
J: TRBJ1-5; size: few; D: .; V: TRBV5-1; DNA: TGCGCCAGCAGCTTAGGGGCGCGGGGACAGCCCCAGCATTTT; CDR3: CASSLGARGQPQHF
J: TRBJ1-5; size: .; D: .; V: TRBV6-5; DNA: TGTGCCAGCAGTTACGACGGCAATCAGCCCCAGCATTTT; CDR3: CASSYDGNQPQHF
J: TRBJ1-2; size: .; D: TRBD1; V: TRBV7-9; DNA: TGTGCCAGCAGCCGTACCACAGGGGCCTATGGCTACACCTTC; CDR3: CASSRTTGAYGYTF
J: TRBJ2-3; size: .; D: .; V: TRBV7-9; DNA: TGTGCCAGCAGCTTAGATAAGGGCCTCGGCACAGATACGCAGTATTTT; CDR3: CASSLDKGLGTDTQYF
J: TRBJ2-5; size: .; D: .; V: TRBV7-2; DNA: TGTGCCAGCAGCAAAGACAGGTGGCGTCAAGAGACCCAGTACTTC; CDR3: CASSKDRWRQETQYF
J: TRBJ2-5; size: .; D: .; V: TRBV5-5; DNA: TGTGCCAGCAGCTTGGCCCCGACAGCGAAAGAGACCCAGTACTTC; CDR3: CASSLAPTAKETQYF
J: TRBJ1-2; size: once; D: .; V: TRBV12-3/TRBV12-4; DNA: TGTGCCAGCAGTTTGGCAGGATCAGGCTACACCTTC; CDR3: CASSLAGSGYTF
J: TRBJ2-2; size: .; D: .; V: TRBV30; DNA: TGTGCCTGGAGGGTCACCGGGGAGCTGTTTTTT; CDR3: CAWRVTGELFF
J: TRBJ2-2; size: .; D: .; V: TRBV2; DNA: TGTGCCAGCAGTGAAAGAGGTGGGGGGGAGCTGTTTTTT; CDR3: CASSERGGGELFF
J: TRBJ1-5; size: .; D: .; V: TRBV30; DNA: TGTGCCTGGAGTGGCCCCAGCAATCAGCCCCAGCATTTT; CDR3: CAWSGPSNQPQHF
J: TRBJ2-7; size: .; D: TRBD2; V: TRBV4-1; DNA: TGCGCCAGCAGCCAAGATACTAGCGGGGGGTACGAGCAGTACTTC; CDR3: CASSQDTSGGYEQYF
J: TRBJ1-2; size: .; D: .; V: TRBV9; DNA: TGTGCCAGCAGCCAGACCACAGGGTTCCATGGCTACACCTTC; CDR3: CASSQTTGFHGYTF
J: TRBJ2-1; size: few; D: TRBD2; V: TRBV6-6; DNA: TGTGCCAGCAGTTCGACACTAGCGGGGGGACACAATGAGCAGTTCTTC; CDR3: CASSSTLAGGHNEQFF
J: TRBJ2-7; size: .; D: TRBD1; V: TRBV10-3; DNA: TGTGCCATCAGCAGACAGGGGTGGGAGCAGTACTTC; CDR3: CAISRQGWEQYF
J: TRBJ2-3; size: once; D: .; V: TRBV9; DNA: TGTGCCAGCAGCGTAGGGACGGCAGAAAGCGGGGATACGCAGTATTTT; CDR3: CASSVGTAESGDTQYF
J: TRBJ2-1; size: .; D: TRBD2; V: TRBV7-2; DNA: TGTGCCAGCAGCCACGGGACTAGCGGGGGGGCCGGTGAGCAGTTCTTC; CDR3: CASSHGTSGGAGEQFF
J: TRBJ2-2; size: .; D: .; V: TRBV30; DNA: TGTGCCTGGAGGAGGGCGACCGGGGAGCTGTTTTTT; CDR3: CAWRRATGELFF
J: TRBJ2-7; size: .; D: TRBD1; V: TRBV6-1; DNA: TGTGCCAGCAAACAGGGGTACGAGCAGTACTTC; CDR3: CASKQGYEQYF
J: TRBJ2-3; size: .; D: .; V: TRBV7-2; DNA: TGTGCCAGCAGCCCCGTCGGGCCCCCCACAGATACGCAGTATTTT; CDR3: CASSPVGPPTDTQYF
J: TRBJ1-2; size: .; D: .; V: TRBV5-1; DNA: TGCGCCAGCAGCTTGGGACAGAGTCCTAACTATGGCTACACCTTC; CDR3: CASSLGQSPNYGYTF
J: TRBJ2-3; size: .; D: TRBD1; V: TRBV7-3; DNA: TGTGCCAGCAGCTTAGGGGGCAGGGGGCGCGCAGATACGCAGTATTTT; CDR3: CASSLGGRGRADTQYF